These 24 T cell receptor beta chains came from one sample sequenced in a study of blood T cell repertoires in COVID-19 (dated by TCRdb to between 2020 and 2021). To prepare the library, the immunoSEQ multiplex PCR assay was applied. Sourced from immuneACCESS, this table was stored by TCRdb with only in-frame sequences that have V and J called. A share of the clones is absent; for the studies checked, an unresolved V gene accounts for under half, and the remainder has no known explanation. The sample records some 110,000 clones, roughly 84% of which are singletons. The ten most abundant clones make up 0.8% to 0.9% of the sample. Sequencing input: peripheral blood. Every receptor here comes from a woman aged 70-85 years with acute or convalescent COVID-19.

The J gene is TRBJ2-3, the V gene TRBV9; 10 nucleotides align to TRBD2. Germline-derived CDR1 and CDR2 are SGDLS and YYNGEE. V lost 4 bases, J lost 8 bases, and 4 bases stayed unmatched. The CDR3 totals 13 residues. The CDR3 coding sequence is TGTGCCAGCAGCACCTCTAGCGGGAGTACGCAGTATTTT. Protein product: CASSTSSGSTQYF.

The sample holds a few counts of this clone. V is TRBV10-3 and J is TRBJ1-6; 7 bases match TRBD1. V was pared by 6 bases and J by 7 bases, with 6 bases of the junction left unmatched. CDR3 length equals 14 residues. CDR1 ENHRY and CDR2 SYGVKD come from the germline V gene. This chain's CDR3 is CAIRARDRNSPLHF. CDR3 bases: TGTGCCATCAGGGCCCGGGACAGAAATTCACCCCTCCACTTT.

This clone was seen a handful of times. The V gene is TRBV28, the J gene TRBJ2-4; 7 nucleotides align to TRBD1. Per the germline V gene, CDR1 is MDHEN and CDR2 is SYDVKM. The CDR3 is made up of 14 amino acids. The ends lost 10 bases at V and 7 bases at J; junction bases unmatched: 13. The CDR3 DNA sequence: TGTGCCACCACTGACAGGGAAATTTGGAACATTCAGTACTTC. It codes for CATTDREIWNIQYF.

This clone was counted a single time. The chain joins TRBV6-5 to TRBJ2-7, with unresolved D. CDR3 length equals 13 residues. The germline gives CDR1 MNHEY, CDR2 SVGAGI. The ends were cut back, 6 bases at V and 1 base at J, with 10 bases in the middle. CDR3 in DNA: TGTGCCAGCAGGAGAGGATCTTCCTACGAGCAGTACTTC. It specifies CASRRGSSYEQYF.

This chain connects TRBV18 to TRBJ1-1, with TRBD1 matching over 8 bases. Germline loops: CDR1 KGHSH, CDR2 LQKENI. The CDR3 is 18 amino acids. V lost 3 bases and J lost 2; bases outside the gene matches: 14. This CDR3 is CASSPFTTRQGLNTEAFF. Written as DNA, the CDR3 is TGTGCCAGCTCACCGTTTACAACCAGACAGGGGCTAAACACTGAAGCTTTCTTT.

The chain uses TRBV5-1 and TRBJ2-1, with a possible D match to TRBD2 (7 bases). CDR1 and CDR2 (germline): SGHRS, YFSETQ. Trimming removed 0 bases from V and 7 bases from J, with 14 bases in between. There are 15 residues in the CDR3. Here the CDR3 DNA reads TGCGCCAGCAGCTTGGACGGGGGGCGATTTAATGAGCAGTTCTTC. Protein sequence: CASSLDGGRFNEQFF.

V usage is TRBV5-6 and J usage is TRBJ2-1, with 7 bases identical to TRBD1. Trimming at V came to 2 bases and at J to 9 bases, leaving 11 bases not matched to a gene. In germline, CDR1 is SGHDT, CDR2 YYEEEE. The CDR3 is 15 residues long. The CDR3 DNA is TGTGCCAGCAGCTTCATCAACAGGGGTTCAGGTGAGCAGTTCTTC. Encoded protein: CASSFINRGSGEQFF.

This clone was seen a handful of times. The J gene is TRBJ2-1, the V gene TRBV19; D is undetermined. The CDR3 spans 13 residues. Trimming cost V 3 bases and J 8 bases, with 11 bases left between them. Germline lookup yields CDR1 LNHDA and CDR2 SQIVND (reference sequence). The CDR3 coding sequence is TGTGCCAGTAGTATTGGGCGACCCGATGAGCAGTTCTTC. It translates to CASSIGRPDEQFF.

The chain recombines TRBV20-1 with TRBJ1-1, with a weak D call TRBD1 (5 bases). The V gene's germline CDR1 is DFQATT and CDR2 SNEGSKA (reference sequence). Trimming cost V 3 bases and J 7 bases, with 12 bases left between them. This CDR3 has 12 residues. The DNA of the CDR3 is TGCAGTGCTAGTTCCGGCAGGGATGAAGCTTTCTTT. Amino acid sequence: CSASSGRDEAFF.

The J gene is TRBJ2-1, the V gene TRBV29-1, with a possible D match to TRBD2 (6 bases). Germline values: CDR1 SQVTM, CDR2 ANQGSEA. With 7 bases removed from V and 2 bases from J, the gap between germline ends came to 9 bases. There are 12 residues in the CDR3. In DNA, the CDR3 is TGCAGCGCCGGACTAACCTACAATGAGCAGTTCTTC. Amino acids: CSAGLTYNEQFF.

This chain joins TRBV28 and TRBJ1-2, with 11 bases aligning to TRBD1. Germline CDR1 and CDR2: MDHEN and SYDVKM. V was clipped by 1 base and J by 3 bases; unmatched bases: 1. This CDR3 comprises 15 residues. CDR3 nucleotide sequence: TGTGCCAGCAGTTTATTGGGACAGGGGGACTATGGCTACACCTTC. Amino acids: CASSLLGQGDYGYTF.

The chain joins TRBV19 to TRBJ2-2; a possible D gene is TRBD1 (6 bases). This CDR3 spans 12 amino acids. Germline CDR1 LNHDA, CDR2 SQIVND (reference sequence). Trimming took off 5 bases at V and 7 bases at J, with 8 bases between the two ends. This CDR3 is CASSPRGGELFF. In nucleotides, the CDR3 is TGTGCCAGTAGTCCCAGGGGCGGGGAGCTGTTTTTT.

The CDR3 nucleotides are TGTGCCAGCAGCCACCGGGACAATATCCTTCGGAATGAGCAGTTCTTC. Protein product: CASSHRDNILRNEQFF. The chain joins TRBV5-4 to TRBJ2-1; maybe TRBD1 (6 bases). The CDR3 covers 16 residues. V was trimmed by 4 bases and J by 7 bases, leaving 21 bases between them. CDR1 is SGHNT and CDR2 is YYREEE in the germline V gene (reference sequence).

The gene calls are TRBV7-2 and TRBJ2-7; 13 bases agree with TRBD2. The V gene end was trimmed by 5 bases and the J gene end by 5 bases; junction bases not matched to a gene: 6. Germline V lookup: CDR1 SGHTA, CDR2 FQGNSA. There are 15 residues in the CDR3. The DNA for the CDR3 is TGTGCCAGCAGCCGGACTAGCGGGAGTGTAAACGAGCAGTACTTC. Residues: CASSRTSGSVNEQYF. The whole variable domain, remainder taken from reference TRBV7-2 and TRBJ2-7, is GAGVSQSPSNKVTEKGKDVELRCDPISGHTALYWYRQSLGQGLEFLIYFQGNSAPDKSGLPSDRFSAERTGGSVSTLTIQRTQQEDSAVYLCASSRTSGSVNEQYFGPGTRLTVT.

This clone is a singleton in its sample. The chain has TRBV27 and TRBJ2-7, with 11 bases lining up with TRBD2. J lost 3 bases, V lost 2 bases, and 6 bases had no gene match. Germline loops: CDR1 MNHEY, CDR2 SMNVEV (reference sequence). CDR3 size: 16 residues. CDR3 DNA sequence: TGTGCCAGCAGTTTAAGTCGGCTAGCGGGAGGCTACGAGCAGTACTTC. This gives the protein CASSLSRLAGGYEQYF.

CDR3 coding DNA: TGTGCCAGCAGTCCCAGGGGACTAGCGGCCGGGTTTCGCGATACGCAGTATTTT. It yields the protein CASSPRGLAAGFRDTQYF. The chain carries TRBV6-6 and TRBJ2-3; TRBD2 matches at 11 bases. The CDR3 runs to 18 residues. V dropped 5 bases and J dropped 6; count of bases not matched to a gene: 16. The germline V gene has CDR1 MNHNY and CDR2 SVGAGI (reference sequence).

V and J are TRBV3-1 (or the pseudogene TRBV3-2) and TRBJ2-5; D unclear. CDR3 length equals 12 residues. Germline-derived CDR1 and CDR2 are LGHDT and YNNKEL (reference sequence). The germline V and J ends were trimmed by 1 base and 5 bases, with 5 bases remaining between them. The CDR3 here is CASSQVLETQYF. CDR3 sequence (DNA): TGTGCCAGCAGCCAAGTACTGGAGACCCAGTACTTC.

This clone has only one observation. V usage is TRBV2 and J usage is TRBJ2-3, with 12 bases identical to TRBD2. The CDR3 extends over 16 amino acids. Germline trimming cut 5 bases from V and 0 bases from J; bases unmatched to any gene: 3. Looked up from germline, CDR1 is SNHLY and CDR2 is FYNNEI. CDR3 sequence reads: CASSYGLAGSTDTQYF. DNA for the CDR3: TGTGCCAGCAGTTACGGACTAGCGGGGAGCACAGATACGCAGTATTTT.

Here the CDR3 reads CASRGDWTPGFQETQYF. For the CDR3, the DNA is TGTGCCAGCAGAGGTGATTGGACACCCGGCTTCCAAGAGACCCAGTACTTC. This rearrangement joins TRBV2 to TRBJ2-5; tentative D call: TRBD1 (5 bases). CDR1 and CDR2 (germline): SNHLY, FYNNEI. CDR3 length: 17 residues. V dropped 6 bases and J dropped 1 base, with 21 bases sitting between them.

This clone was seen a few times. The chain combines TRBV28 with TRBJ1-5; maybe TRBD1 (5 bases). This CDR3 spans 13 amino acids. CDR1 and CDR2 (germline): MDHEN, SYDVKM. The V gene lost 6 bases and the J gene lost 4 bases, with 10 bases spanning the gap. The CDR3 region is CASRWAGNQPQHF. The CDR3 DNA reads as TGTGCCAGCAGGTGGGCAGGGAATCAGCCCCAGCATTTT.

The CDR3 sequence is CASRASSGAYEQYF. The CDR3 DNA sequence: TGTGCCAGCAGAGCCTCAAGCGGGGCCTACGAGCAGTACTTC. The chain carries TRBV6-5 and TRBJ2-7, with TRBD2 matching over 7 bases. Trimming cost V 6 bases and J 2 bases; bases outside gene matches: 7. This CDR3 spans 14 amino acids. Germline V gene sequence: CDR1 MNHEY, CDR2 SVGAGI.

The genes are TRBV9 and TRBJ2-7, with TRBD2 matching 10 bases. Looked up from germline, CDR1 is SGDLS and CDR2 is YYNGEE. V dropped 3 bases and J dropped 7; count of bases not matched to a gene: 7. The CDR3 loop spans 14 amino acids. In DNA, the CDR3 is TGTGCCAGCAGCGCCATAGCGGGGGGCGGGGAGCAGTACTTC. It is translated as CASSAIAGGGEQYF. The full variable domain, its missing parts supplied by reference TRBV9 and TRBJ2-7, is DSGVTQTPKHLITATGQRVTLRCSPRSGDLSVYWYQQSLDQGLQFLIQYYNGEERAKGNILERFSAQQFPDLHSELNLSSLELGDSALYFCASSAIAGGGEQYFGPGTRLTVT.

In DNA, the CDR3 is TGTGCCAGCAGCTCAAGGACAGGGGGCAACTATGGCTACACCTTC. Protein product: CASSSRTGGNYGYTF. This sequence joins TRBV7-8 and TRBJ1-2, with 11 nucleotides matching TRBD1. Germline CDR1 is SGHVS and CDR2 is FQNEAQ. The V and J ends lost 4 bases and 2 bases, in that order; junction bases with no gene match: 3. The CDR3 is made up of 15 amino acids.

The chain combines TRBV3-1 (or the pseudogene TRBV3-2) with TRBJ1-2, with unresolved D. The germline V gene encodes CDR1 LGHDT and CDR2 YNNKEL (reference sequence). This CDR3 is 15 amino acids long. Trimming pared 1 base from V and 2 bases from J, leaving 11 bases between. This CDR3 is CASSQARGANYGYTF. The DNA for the CDR3 is TGTGCCAGCAGCCAAGCCCGGGGTGCGAACTATGGCTACACCTTC.